The 15 T cell receptor beta chains in this list originate from one sample, sequenced in a study of shared clonotypes between healthy human individuals. Using immunoSEQ multiplex PCR, the repertoire was profiled, and TCRdb retains in-frame clones only, with some absent. The sample carries about 120,000 clones, 68% recorded once. Sequencing was carried out using memory CD8+ T cells sorted from blood. Subset specified: CD45RO+ cells pooled with CCR7-negative TemRA cells. Receptor source: a woman in her twenties or thirties in good health.

The rearrangement links TRBV5-4 to TRBJ2-7; 9 bases line up with TRBD1. V trimming: 4 bases; J trimming: 5 bases; junction bases outside the gene matches: 10. This CDR3 has 15 residues. Germline CDR1 is SGHNT and CDR2 is YYREEE (reference sequence). The CDR3 sequence is CASSPDRDRAHEQYF. In nucleotides, the CDR3 is TGTGCCAGCAGCCCAGACCGGGACAGGGCCCACGAGCAGTACTTC.

This chain joins TRBV4-1 and TRBJ1-5; D remains unclear. With 1 base removed from V and 2 bases from J, the gap between germline ends came to 9 bases. The CDR3 sequence is 15 residues long. CDR1 is MGHRA and CDR2 is YSYEKL in the germline V gene. CDR3 DNA sequence: TGCGCCAGCAGCCAAGGGAGCATCGGCAATCAGCCCCAGCATTTT. Its translation is CASSQGSIGNQPQHF.

The chain employs TRBV7-8 and TRBJ1-5; tentatively, D is TRBD1 (5 bases). The CDR3 spans 15 residues. Trimming pared 4 bases from V and 7 bases from J, leaving 17 bases between. CDR1 SGHVS and CDR2 FQNEAQ come from the germline V gene. The CDR3 region has the DNA TGTGCCAGCAGCTATGGGACCCCGTGGTGGCAGCCCCAGCATTTT. Amino acids: CASSYGTPWWQPQHF.

The chain links TRBV15 to TRBJ1-5; D gene uncertain. The CDR3 extends over 13 amino acids. Germline V gene data show CDR1 as LNHNV and CDR2 as YYDKDF (reference sequence). V was pared by 0 bases and J by 5 bases, with 5 bases between. The DNA for the CDR3 is TGTGCCACCAGCAGAGAGGGGTATCAGCCCCAGCATTTT. Translation: CATSREGYQPQHF.

V is TRBV6-1 and J is TRBJ2-2, with D perhaps matching TRBD1 (6 bases). This CDR3 comprises 15 residues. CDR1 and CDR2 (germline): MNHNS, SASEGT. V lost 7 bases, J lost 5 bases, and 17 bases lay in between. CDR3 loop: CASMIQTGYTGELFF. The CDR3, as DNA: TGTGCCAGCATGATCCAGACAGGTTATACCGGGGAGCTGTTTTTT.

The rearrangement joins TRBV4-1 to TRBJ2-7; 8 bases agree with TRBD1. V dropped 0 bases and J dropped 3; count of bases not matched to a gene: 16. Germline V lookup: CDR1 MGHRA, CDR2 YSYEKL. There are 19 residues in the CDR3. For the CDR3, the DNA is TGCGCCAGCAGCCAAGATCCGACAGGGGCAGGTTTTATAGACTACGAGCAGTACTTC. Encoded protein: CASSQDPTGAGFIDYEQYF.

CDR3: CASSRAADRAREQYF. The CDR3 nucleotides are TGTGCCAGCAGCCGTGCCGCGGACAGGGCTCGGGAGCAGTACTTC. The rearrangement joins TRBV6-5 to TRBJ2-7, with 8 bases identical to TRBD1. CDR3 length: 15 amino acids. Germline-derived CDR1 and CDR2 are MNHEY and SVGAGI. With 6 bases clipped from V and 7 bases from J, the junction kept 14 bases outside the gene matches.

The V gene is TRBV25-1, the J gene TRBJ2-5; D uncertain. With 8 bases removed from V and 4 bases from J, the gap between germline ends came to 26 bases. Germline V gene sequence: CDR1 MGHDK, CDR2 SYGVNS. CDR3 length equals 17 residues. The CDR3 nucleotides read TGTGCCAGCGGTATCTATCTACAGTCGCTAGGCGGAGAGACCCAGTACTTC. Translated: CASGIYLQSLGGETQYF.

This chain uses TRBV6-1 with TRBJ2-7; 9 positions agree with TRBD1. CDR3 length: 15 residues. The junction had 11 bases not matched to a gene; V was cut back by 7 bases and J by 4 bases. From germline, CDR1 is MNHNS and CDR2 SASEGT. The DNA for the CDR3 is TGTGCCAGCACGGCTCCGGGGACAGGGTTATACGAGCAGTACTTC. Amino acids: CASTAPGTGLYEQYF.

The V gene is TRBV6-5, the J gene TRBJ1-1, with D possibly TRBD1 on 6 matching bases. V was shortened by 2 bases and J by 6 bases, with 19 bases between the two germline ends. This CDR3 contains 16 residues. Looked up from germline, CDR1 is MNHEY and CDR2 is SVGAGI. Written as DNA, the CDR3 is TGTGCCAGCAGTTACGGCGTCGCAGGGGAAGAGGCTGAAGCTTTCTTT. It yields the protein CASSYGVAGEEAEAFF.

This clone has a handful of counts. This chain connects TRBV25-1 to TRBJ2-7, with TRBD1 matching 7 bases. Trimming took 3 bases from V and 3 from J; bases not matched to a gene: 14. The CDR3 has 17 residues. Per the germline V gene, CDR1 is MGHDK and CDR2 is SYGVNS. The CDR3 loop is CASSDRGLFATNYEQYF. The CDR3 DNA follows: TGTGCCAGCAGTGACAGGGGGTTGTTTGCGACGAACTACGAGCAGTACTTC.

The V gene is TRBV9, the J gene TRBJ2-1; the D gene is possibly TRBD2 (7 bases). The CDR3 is 17 amino acids. Germline-derived CDR1 and CDR2 are SGDLS and YYNGEE. The V gene lost 0 bases and the J gene lost 7 bases, with 20 bases spanning the gap. CDR3 nucleotides: TGTGCCAGCAGCGTAGATCAGGGGACTACCTACGAGAATGAGCAGTTCTTC. Amino acids: CASSVDQGTTYENEQFF.

The V call is TRBV13, the J call TRBJ2-3; a possible D gene is TRBD1 (5 bases). The V gene's germline CDR1 is PRHDT and CDR2 FYEKMQ (reference sequence). The CDR3 runs to 17 residues. V shed 0 bases and J shed 2 bases, with 15 bases lying between them. CDR3 sequence reads: CASSLGYGATSTDTQYF. The CDR3 nucleotides read TGTGCCAGCAGCTTAGGATATGGGGCCACGTCCACAGATACGCAGTATTTT.

The chain is built from TRBV2 and TRBJ2-5, with 9 positions matching TRBD2. Trimming removed 8 bases from V and 3 bases from J; junction bases left unmatched: 16. The CDR3 contains 17 residues. The germline CDR1 and CDR2 sequences are SNHLY and FYNNEI. DNA for the CDR3: TGTGCCAGCCGTAAAAGCCCCAGGAGACTAGCGGAAGAGACCCAGTACTTC. As protein: CASRKSPRRLAEETQYF.

The chain couples TRBV2 to TRBJ2-4; 9 bases map to TRBD1. The CDR3 consists of 16 residues. Germline CDR1 is SNHLY and CDR2 is FYNNEI. Trimming removed 8 bases from V and 3 bases from J; junction bases left unmatched: 11. The CDR3 is CASESPTGGLKNIQYF. The CDR3 DNA sequence: TGTGCCAGCGAGTCACCTACAGGGGGCCTCAAAAACATTCAGTACTTC.